These 30 T cell receptor beta chains came from one sample sequenced in a study of blood T cell repertoires in COVID-19. Assay: immunoSEQ multiplex PCR; the TCRdb copy retains only in-frame clones and omits some. The sample includes approximately 110,000 clones, around four fifths of them seen just once. Sequencing was done on a sample of peripheral blood. The receptors were sampled from a woman in her 70s with acute or convalescent COVID-19.

The chain carries TRBV5-4 and TRBJ2-1, with TRBD2 matching over 10 bases. CDR3 length equals 16 residues. CDR1 and CDR2 from the germline V gene are SGHNT and YYREEE (reference sequence). V shed 0 bases, J shed 8 bases, and the junction held 8 bases outside the gene matches. The chain's CDR3 is CASSLVGSGRSHEQFF. In DNA, the CDR3 is TGTGCCAGCAGCTTGGTGGGTAGCGGGAGGTCTCATGAGCAGTTCTTC.

The sample holds a few counts of this clone. The chain combines TRBV10-3 with TRBJ2-7, with 9 bases lining up with TRBD1. The CDR3 contains 15 residues. V shed 5 bases, J shed 7 bases, and the junction held 12 bases outside the gene matches. Germline V gene lookup returns CDR1 ENHRY and CDR2 SYGVKD. The CDR3 coding sequence is TGTGCCATCAGTACTGAGACAGGGGGTTCGGGGGAGCAGTACTTC. Amino acids: CAISTETGGSGEQYF.

The chain has TRBV7-8 and TRBJ2-7, with D tentatively TRBD1 (6 bases). The CDR3 is 14 amino acids. Trimming pared 4 bases from V and 6 bases from J, leaving 16 bases between. The germline CDR1 and CDR2 sequences are SGHVS and FQNEAQ. CDR3 sequence (DNA): TGTGCCAGCAGCTCTCGACTCACCAGGGGCGAGCAGTACTTC. It is translated as CASSSRLTRGEQYF.

The chain joins TRBV5-1 to TRBJ2-6, with 9 bases identical to TRBD1. This CDR3 contains 16 residues. The germline V gene has CDR1 SGHRS and CDR2 YFSETQ. Trimming removed 4 bases from V and 4 bases from J; junction bases left unmatched: 6. Here the CDR3 reads CASSEGTGPGANVLTF. As DNA, the CDR3 is TGCGCCAGCAGCGAAGGGACAGGGCCCGGGGCCAACGTCCTGACTTTC.

The gene calls are TRBV19 and TRBJ2-3; D is perhaps TRBD2 (5 bases). V was shortened by 6 bases and J by 5 bases, with 12 bases between the two germline ends. The V gene's germline CDR1 is LNHDA and CDR2 SQIVND (reference sequence). This CDR3 has 13 residues. CDR3: CASRDLAVDTQYF. CDR3 coding DNA: TGTGCCAGTAGGGACTTAGCCGTAGATACGCAGTATTTT.

CDR3 residues: CASSSQGLAGSSYNEQFF. Here the CDR3 DNA reads TGTGCCAGCAGTTCTCAGGGACTAGCGGGGAGCTCCTACAATGAGCAGTTCTTC. The V and J genes are TRBV7-9 and TRBJ2-1, with 13 positions matching TRBD2. Germline V gene data show CDR1 as SEHNR and CDR2 as FQNEAQ (reference sequence). The CDR3 has 18 amino acids. Trimming at V came to 6 bases and at J to 0 bases, leaving 8 bases not matched to a gene.

The chain links TRBV4-1 to TRBJ2-6; 8 bases are shared with TRBD1. CDR1 is MGHRA and CDR2 is YSYEKL in the germline V gene. Unmatched junction bases numbered 4, after V lost 3 bases and J lost 0 bases. The CDR3 extends over 17 amino acids. This CDR3 is CASSQGDRFSGANVLTF. Written as DNA, the CDR3 is TGCGCCAGCAGCCAGGGGGACAGGTTCTCTGGGGCCAACGTCCTGACTTTC.

This sequence joins TRBV6-5 and TRBJ2-7; 8 bases agree with TRBD2. Losses at the gene ends were 2 bases for V and 6 bases for J; bases not matched to a gene: 9. The length of the CDR3 is 15 residues. From germline, CDR1 is MNHEY and CDR2 SVGAGI. CDR3 nucleotide sequence: TGTGCCAGCAGTTACGCTCGGTCCGGACTAGCCGAGCAGTACTTC. It encodes CASSYARSGLAEQYF.

This chain joins TRBV29-1 and TRBJ1-1, with D possibly matching TRBD1 (5 bases). Germline V gene sequence: CDR1 SQVTM, CDR2 ANQGSEA. CDR3 length equals 15 residues. The ends were cut back, 7 bases at V and 0 bases at J, with 18 bases in the middle. CDR3 nucleotide sequence: TGCAGCGCCCGACTGGCCCTAGGGGTGAACACTGAAGCTTTCTTT. Translation: CSARLALGVNTEAFF.

The chain combines TRBV6-1 with TRBJ2-1; 7 positions agree with TRBD2. Trimming took 2 bases from V and 7 from J; bases not matched to a gene: 8. Germline CDR1 and CDR2: MNHNS and SASEGT. The CDR3 extends over 15 amino acids. The CDR3 here is CASSENAGAVNEQFF. CDR3 bases: TGTGCCAGCAGTGAAAACGCGGGAGCGGTGAATGAGCAGTTCTTC.

V usage is TRBV5-5 and J usage is TRBJ1-2; 7 nucleotides match TRBD1. The CDR3 totals 13 residues. CDR1 and CDR2 (germline): SGHKS, YYEKEE (reference sequence). The trim removed 4 bases at V and 2 bases at J, leaving 2 bases unmatched. CDR3 in amino acids: CASSQGQNYGYTF. The CDR3 region has the DNA TGTGCCAGCAGCCAGGGACAGAACTATGGCTACACCTTC.

The chain combines TRBV12-3 or TRBV12-4 with TRBJ1-3; the D is unclear. V lost 7 bases, J lost 7 bases, and 11 bases lay in between. This CDR3 has 12 amino acids. Here the CDR3 DNA reads TGTGCCAGCACCCTATCCCGGAACACCATATATTTT. Translation gives CASTLSRNTIYF.

The chain is built from TRBV7-9 and TRBJ2-5, with 13 bases that match TRBD2. Germline lookup yields CDR1 SEHNR and CDR2 FQNEAQ (reference sequence). V gave up 5 bases and J gave up 2 bases; unmatched junction bases: 5. The CDR3 is 16 amino acids. The CDR3 DNA reads as TGTGCCAGCAGCCCGGGACTAGCGGGAACTCAAGAGACCCAGTACTTC. Residues: CASSPGLAGTQETQYF.

This clone has a single count. CDR3 in DNA: TGTGCCAGCAGCTTAGGGACAGGGAGGGACGAGCAGTACTTC. It is translated as CASSLGTGRDEQYF. The chain couples TRBV11-1 to TRBJ2-7; D is possibly TRBD1 (8 bases). Between the trimmed V and J ends, which lost 1 base and 5 bases, there was a span of 12 bases. Per the germline V gene, CDR1 is SGHAT and CDR2 is FQDESV (reference sequence). This CDR3 is built from 14 residues.

In regard to this clone: An end of the junction differs from the germline gene, which may be a read error. The chain recombines TRBV11-1 with TRBJ1-1; TRBD1 might be the D (6 bases). The V gene's germline CDR1 is SGHAT and CDR2 FQDESV (reference sequence). The CDR3 is 13 amino acids. The CDR3 spells CAAGADENTEAFF. The CDR3 coding sequence is TGCGCAGCGGGGGCCGATGAGAACACTGAAGCTTTCTTT.

The gene calls are TRBV2 and TRBJ2-7; 7 positions match TRBD2. CDR3 length: 14 amino acids. CDR1 and CDR2 (germline): SNHLY, FYNNEI. V shed 5 bases and J 3 bases; nucleotides not matched to a gene: 7. CDR3 nucleotide sequence: TGTGCCAGCAGTTCGGCGGGAGCCGACTACGAGCAGTACTTC. It specifies CASSSAGADYEQYF.

V usage is TRBV7-7 and J usage is TRBJ2-2, with a weak D call TRBD2 (6 bases). The CDR3 consists of 15 residues. Trimming shortened V by 5 bases and J by 7 bases, and 17 bases separated the two germline ends. Per the germline V gene, CDR1 is SSHAT and CDR2 is FNYEAQ (reference sequence). The CDR3 here is CASSPGLGGNGELFF. The CDR3 DNA reads as TGTGCCAGCAGCCCGGGACTCGGGGGAAACGGGGAGCTGTTTTTT.

The CDR3 coding sequence is TGTGCCAGCCGGGGCCTAGCGGGGGGGCGAGGAGATACGCAGTATTTT. Protein sequence: CASRGLAGGRGDTQYF. The chain recombines TRBV11-2 with TRBJ2-3, with 12 positions matching TRBD2. Germline V gene sequence: CDR1 SGHAT, CDR2 FQNNGV. The CDR3 covers 16 residues. The junction had 11 bases not matched to a gene; V was cut back by 8 bases and J by 5 bases.

The V gene is TRBV5-4, the J gene TRBJ2-2; D perhaps matches TRBD1 (6 bases). The CDR3 length is 17 residues. Trimming pared 0 bases from V and 4 bases from J, leaving 16 bases between. Germline lookup yields CDR1 SGHNT and CDR2 YYREEE (reference sequence). CDR3 sequence reads: CASSLGGRTDRTGELFF. As DNA, the CDR3 is TGTGCCAGCAGCTTGGGGGGTCGGACAGACCGCACCGGGGAGCTGTTTTTT.

This chain links TRBV18 with TRBJ1-2; 7 nucleotides agree with TRBD1. The CDR3 extends over 13 amino acids. Germline trimming cut 6 bases from V and 2 bases from J; bases unmatched to any gene: 3. Germline CDR1 reads KGHSH; CDR2 reads LQKENI. DNA of the CDR3: TGTGCCAGCTCCCCAGGGGGGAACTATGGCTACACCTTC. Translating gives CASSPGGNYGYTF.

V usage is TRBV5-6 and J usage is TRBJ2-7, with 8 bases that match TRBD1. The CDR3 extends over 16 amino acids. The germline V gene has CDR1 SGHDT and CDR2 YYEEEE. V shed 2 bases and J 3 bases; nucleotides not matched to a gene: 10. The CDR3 DNA follows: TGTGCCAGCAGCTTCCGGGTAAGGACAGGGAACTACGAGCAGTACTTC. This sequence encodes CASSFRVRTGNYEQYF. Full variable domain (outside the CDR3, taken from reference TRBV5-6 and TRBJ2-7): DAGVTQSPTHLIKTRGQQVTLRCSPKSGHDTVSWYQQALGQGPQFIFQYYEEEERQRGNFPDRFSGHQFPNYSSELNVNALLLGDSALYLCASSFRVRTGNYEQYFGPGTRLTVT.

The V call is TRBV5-5, the J call TRBJ2-3, with D hard to call. Trimming pared 0 bases from V and 0 bases from J, leaving 8 bases between. The CDR3 length is 15 residues. CDR1 is SGHKS and CDR2 is YYEKEE in the germline V gene (reference sequence). This chain's CDR3 is CASSLVGASTDTQYF. For the CDR3, the DNA is TGTGCCAGCAGCTTGGTGGGCGCCAGCACAGATACGCAGTATTTT.

This chain's CDR3 is CASSWGLDYNEQFF. CDR3 DNA: TGTGCCAGCAGTTGGGGGCTCGACTACAATGAGCAGTTCTTC. The chain combines TRBV27 with TRBJ2-1, with D possibly being TRBD1 (6 bases). The CDR3 contains 14 residues. The V and J ends lost 4 bases and 3 bases respectively, with 10 bases between them. Germline loops: CDR1 MNHEY, CDR2 SMNVEV (reference sequence).

The genes are TRBV19 and TRBJ1-4; D is uncertain. The V and J ends lost 5 bases and 0 bases respectively, with 7 bases between them. CDR1 LNHDA and CDR2 SQIVND come from the germline V gene (reference sequence). The CDR3 spans 14 residues. The DNA for the CDR3 is TGTGCCAGTAGTCAGGATGCAACTAATGAAAAACTGTTTTTT. The encoded protein is CASSQDATNEKLFF.

The chain combines TRBV5-1 with TRBJ2-7, with TRBD2 matching 8 bases. This CDR3 comprises 15 residues. V lost 4 bases, J lost 3 bases, and 9 bases stayed unmatched. The germline CDR1 and CDR2 sequences are SGHRS and YFSETQ. Here the CDR3 DNA reads TGCGCCAGCAGCCCCGCAACGGGGGGGAGCTACGAGCAGTACTTC. It translates to CASSPATGGSYEQYF.

This clone has just one count. The CDR3 bases are TGTGCCAGCAGCCCCCCGCTTAGGGGAGGTTCACCCCTCCACTTT. Translation gives CASSPPLRGGSPLHF. The rearrangement links TRBV7-9 to TRBJ1-6; maybe TRBD1 (5 bases). Trimming took 5 bases from V and 9 from J, leaving 17 bases between them. Germline V gene sequence: CDR1 SEHNR, CDR2 FQNEAQ (reference sequence). The CDR3 runs to 15 residues.

The V gene is TRBV3-1 (or the pseudogene TRBV3-2), the J gene TRBJ1-5; D call uncertain. Germline CDR1 LGHDT, CDR2 YNNKEL (reference sequence). CDR3 length equals 13 residues. Between the trimmed V and J ends, which lost 0 bases and 10 bases, there was a span of 10 bases. The CDR3 here is CASSQDSGDPQHF. Written as DNA, the CDR3 is TGTGCCAGCAGCCAAGATTCCGGAGATCCCCAGCATTTT.

This clone was detected only a few times. The rearrangement joins TRBV28 to TRBJ1-6; 7 bases fit TRBD1. The CDR3 length is 15 residues. J was trimmed by 7 bases and V by 5 bases; bases with no gene match: 8. Germline V lookup: CDR1 MDHEN, CDR2 SYDVKM. CDR3 in DNA: TGTGCCAGCAGTAACCCGGGACAGTTAAATTCACCCCTCCACTTT. This encodes CASSNPGQLNSPLHF.

The V gene is TRBV6-5, the J gene TRBJ1-1; maybe TRBD1 (5 bases). The CDR3 has 13 residues. V was pared by 4 bases and J by 1 base, with 7 bases between. Germline CDR1 MNHEY, CDR2 SVGAGI. The CDR3 DNA follows: TGTGCCAGCAGTTTCGGGGGGAACACTGAAGCTTTCTTT. Residues: CASSFGGNTEAFF.

This chain joins TRBV28 and TRBJ1-2; 10 bases fit TRBD1. V gave up 3 bases and J gave up 4 bases; unmatched junction bases: 8. The germline CDR1 and CDR2 sequences are MDHEN and SYDVKM. The CDR3 sequence is 16 residues long. The CDR3: CASSLATGGAGYGYTF. CDR3 sequence (DNA): TGTGCCAGCAGTTTGGCGACAGGGGGCGCCGGCTATGGCTACACCTTC.